The 27 T cell receptor beta chains given below trace back to one sample, sequenced in a study of T cell responses to AZD1222 COVID-19 vaccine. Method: immunoSEQ multiplex PCR; TCRdb's copy keeps in-frame clones and lacks some. The table shows 90,000 to 120,000 clones, with just under 90% occurring only once. The specimen was peripheral blood, collected on day 0 of AZD1222 vaccination. The receptors originated from an adult in good health.

The V call is TRBV6-2 or TRBV6-3, the J call TRBJ2-2, with D possibly TRBD1 on 6 matching bases. This CDR3 has 14 amino acids. V gave up 3 bases and J gave up 6 bases, with 11 bases separating them. Germline V gene data show CDR1 as MNHEY and CDR2 as SVGEGT. DNA for the CDR3: TGTGCCAGCAGTTATACAGGGTACCCCGGGGAGCTGTTTTTT. Translating gives CASSYTGYPGELFF.

The sample holds one count of this clone. The rearrangement uses TRBV7-9 and TRBJ2-5; D is unresolved. There are 15 residues in the CDR3. Trimming cost V 0 bases and J 4 bases, with 12 bases left between them. Germline V gene data show CDR1 as SEHNR and CDR2 as FQNEAQ (reference sequence). Here the CDR3 DNA reads TGTGCCAGCAGCTTAGCGGAACTACGTCTAGAGACCCAGTACTTC. Translated, it gives CASSLAELRLETQYF.

This chain links TRBV7-8 with TRBJ1-2; no reliable D call. Per the germline V gene, CDR1 is SGHVS and CDR2 is FQNEAQ. This CDR3 is 14 amino acids long. Trimming cost V 3 bases and J 7 bases, with 15 bases left between them. This chain's CDR3 is CASSFGDGLGGYTF. In DNA, the CDR3 is TGTGCCAGCAGCTTTGGAGACGGCCTTGGTGGCTACACCTTC.

This sequence joins TRBV4-3 and TRBJ2-3; no firm D call. Per the germline V gene, CDR1 is LGHNA and CDR2 is YSLEER. This CDR3 is built from 14 residues. V was clipped by 2 bases and J by 3 bases, with 9 bases between them. The CDR3 region has the DNA TGCGCCAGCAGCCAAATGGTGGGTACAGATACGCAGTATTTT. Translation: CASSQMVGTDTQYF.

The chain employs TRBV6-1 and TRBJ1-6; tentative D call: TRBD1 (5 bases). V was cut by 2 bases and J by 9 bases, with 14 bases left in between. This CDR3 comprises 15 residues. Looked up from germline, CDR1 is MNHNS and CDR2 is SASEGT. This chain's CDR3 is CASSERGGWRSPLHF. In DNA form, the CDR3 reads TGTGCCAGCAGTGAACGGGGGGGTTGGCGTTCACCCCTCCACTTT.

V and J are TRBV7-2 and TRBJ2-3; 10 bases are shared with TRBD2. Unmatched junction bases numbered 10, after V lost 5 bases and J lost 5 bases. The CDR3 runs to 16 residues. Germline V gene data show CDR1 as SGHTA and CDR2 as FQGNSA. This chain's CDR3 is CASSHKAGGPGDTQYF. The CDR3 nucleotides read TGTGCCAGCAGCCACAAAGCGGGGGGGCCTGGAGATACGCAGTATTTT.

V gene TRBV11-2 combines with J gene TRBJ1-6; the match to TRBD1 covers 8 bases. Germline lookup yields CDR1 SGHAT and CDR2 FQNNGV. V was clipped by 4 bases and J by 6 bases; unmatched bases: 5. The CDR3 is 15 residues long. The CDR3 bases are TGTGCCAGCAGCTCCGGACAGGGTCGTAATTCACCCCTCCACTTT. Translating gives CASSSGQGRNSPLHF.

The CDR3 DNA follows: TGTGCCAGCAGCCAGGACAGGGCCAATTCACCCCTCCACTTT. Translating gives CASSQDRANSPLHF. The chain combines TRBV9 with TRBJ1-6; 8 bases are a match to TRBD1. The CDR3 consists of 14 residues. With 4 bases clipped from V and 7 bases from J, the junction kept 4 bases outside the gene matches. Germline CDR1 is SGDLS and CDR2 is YYNGEE. The full variable domain, its missing parts supplied by reference TRBV9 and TRBJ1-6, is DSGVTQTPKHLITATGQRVTLRCSPRSGDLSVYWYQQSLDQGLQFLIQYYNGEERAKGNILERFSAQQFPDLHSELNLSSLELGDSALYFCASSQDRANSPLHFGNGTRLTVT.

The gene calls are TRBV27 and TRBJ2-6; D is unclear. CDR1 is MNHEY and CDR2 is SMNVEV in the germline V gene (reference sequence). The CDR3 covers 16 residues. V dropped 4 bases and J dropped 0 bases, with 10 bases sitting between them. The CDR3 loop is CASSWRRSSGANVLTF. CDR3 nucleotides: TGTGCCAGCAGTTGGAGAAGGAGCTCTGGGGCCAACGTCCTGACTTTC.

V gene TRBV7-6 combines with J gene TRBJ1-2; D might be TRBD1 (5 bases). The CDR3 runs 15 residues. CDR1 is SGHVS, CDR2 FNYEAQ, per germline. Between the trimmed V and J ends, which lost 5 bases and 2 bases, there was a span of 15 bases. DNA for the CDR3: TGTGCCAGCAGCCCCCCGGCAGGGCGGAACTATGGCTACACCTTC. It is translated as CASSPPAGRNYGYTF.

The genes are TRBV11-2 and TRBJ1-4; 9 bases are shared with TRBD1. The CDR3 runs 14 residues. The trim removed 10 bases at V and 8 bases at J, leaving 11 bases unmatched. CDR1 and CDR2 from the germline V gene are SGHAT and FQNNGV. The CDR3 sequence: CATPPRDRDEKLFF. The CDR3, as DNA: TGTGCCACACCTCCCCGGGACAGGGACGAAAAACTGTTTTTT.

V and J are TRBV27 and TRBJ2-2; 9 bases match TRBD1. With V trimmed by 8 bases and J by 3 bases, 16 bases remained unmatched. This CDR3 region has 18 residues. The germline V gene encodes CDR1 MNHEY and CDR2 SMNVEV (reference sequence). The CDR3 DNA follows: TGTGCCAGCCTAAGGTGGGGGGACAGGGTACGCGACACCGGGGAGCTGTTTTTT. Amino acids: CASLRWGDRVRDTGELFF.

The chain carries TRBV6-6 and TRBJ2-2, with 8 bases matching TRBD2. Germline lookup yields CDR1 MNHNY and CDR2 SVGAGI (reference sequence). After removal of 7 bases from V and 7 bases from J, the junction contained 11 bases not matched to a gene. This CDR3 contains 15 residues. CDR3 DNA: TGTGCCAGCAAGCCAGCGGGGGCGCTCGGCGGGGAGCTGTTTTTT. As protein: CASKPAGALGGELFF.

The rearrangement uses TRBV2 and TRBJ2-3; 10 nucleotides match TRBD2. The CDR3 sequence is 16 residues long. J was trimmed by 3 bases and V by 3 bases; bases with no gene match: 6. Germline CDR1 is SNHLY and CDR2 is FYNNEI. CDR3 DNA sequence: TGTGCCAGCAGTGATGCTAGCGGGGGCCCTACAGATACGCAGTATTTT. It specifies CASSDASGGPTDTQYF.

V and J are TRBV6-6 and TRBJ1-1; D is perhaps TRBD1 (6 bases). V gave up 6 bases and J gave up 5 bases, with 22 bases separating them. This CDR3 contains 16 residues. The germline V gene encodes CDR1 MNHNY and CDR2 SVGAGI (reference sequence). The CDR3 protein is CASSPGQYRRGTEAFF. Written as DNA, the CDR3 is TGTGCCAGCAGCCCCGGACAGTACCGCCGGGGGACTGAAGCTTTCTTT.

V gene TRBV6-2 or TRBV6-3 combines with J gene TRBJ1-1, with 7 bases lining up with TRBD1. The V gene's germline CDR1 is MNHEY and CDR2 SVGEGT. The CDR3 totals 12 residues. V lost 5 bases and J lost 8; bases outside the gene matches: 5. CDR3 in DNA: TGTGCCAGCAGTAGACAGGGTTTCGAAGCTTTCTTT. Protein product: CASSRQGFEAFF.

The chain recombines TRBV5-1 with TRBJ2-5; the D gene could be TRBD1 or TRBD2 (5 bases each). In germline, CDR1 is SGHRS, CDR2 YFSETQ. The CDR3 contains 13 residues. With 4 bases removed from V and 7 bases from J, the gap between germline ends came to 14 bases. The CDR3 loop is CASSPGPDGTQYF. The CDR3 nucleotides are TGCGCCAGCAGCCCGGGGCCCGACGGGACCCAGTACTTC.

This chain joins TRBV12-5 and TRBJ2-7; 9 bases agree with TRBD1. CDR1 and CDR2 from the germline V gene are LGHNT and FRNRAP. This CDR3 contains 16 residues. V shed 8 bases and J 7 bases; nucleotides not matched to a gene: 18. Written as DNA, the CDR3 is TGTGCTAGTACCACCCGAGGTCTGGGACAGGGATATGAGCAGTACTTC. Its protein is CASTTRGLGQGYEQYF.

The gene calls are TRBV4-1 and TRBJ2-7; D call uncertain. The CDR3 consists of 14 residues. Per germline, CDR1 MGHRA and CDR2 YSYEKL. The V end lost 4 bases, the J end lost 2 bases, and 12 bases lay between the germline ends. CDR3: CASSPPQKTYEQYF. Here the CDR3 DNA reads TGCGCCAGCAGCCCCCCACAGAAAACCTACGAGCAGTACTTC.

A remark on this clone: Within the sample, other DNA sequences also encode this same CDR3. The genes are TRBV5-6 and TRBJ2-7; D perhaps matches TRBD2 (5 bases). The CDR3 has 13 amino acids. The V end lost 0 bases, the J end lost 4 bases, and 8 bases lay between the germline ends. CDR1 and CDR2 (germline): SGHDT, YYEEEE. For the CDR3, the DNA is TGTGCCAGCAGCTTGGTCCGGGGATACGAGCAGTACTTC. It yields the protein CASSLVRGYEQYF.

V gene TRBV4-1 combines with J gene TRBJ1-1; D gene unclear. The CDR3 consists of 14 residues. V lost 4 bases to trimming and J lost 6 bases, with 15 bases between them. Germline CDR1 is MGHRA and CDR2 is YSYEKL. The CDR3 protein is CASSRVAGLPEAFF. CDR3 DNA: TGCGCCAGCAGCCGCGTAGCAGGATTGCCTGAAGCTTTCTTT.

The chain couples TRBV6-2 or TRBV6-3 to TRBJ2-3; the D gene is possibly TRBD1 (6 bases). Germline V gene lookup returns CDR1 MNHEY and CDR2 SVGEGT. The CDR3 consists of 15 residues. Trimming pared 6 bases from V and 0 bases from J, leaving 13 bases between. DNA of the CDR3: TGTGCCAGCAGCGACCAGGGGAGTAGCACAGATACGCAGTATTTT. Translation: CASSDQGSSTDTQYF.

The CDR3 loop is CASSLVVGYTF. The DNA of the CDR3 is TGTGCCAGCAGCTTAGTGGTTGGCTACACCTTC. The rearrangement links TRBV7-9 to TRBJ1-2, with D unclear. In germline, CDR1 is SEHNR, CDR2 FQNEAQ (reference sequence). The CDR3 length is 11 residues. Trimming shortened V by 1 base and J by 7 bases, and 4 bases separated the two germline ends.

This clone has a handful of counts. The chain joins TRBV15 to TRBJ1-2; 7 bases align to TRBD1. Germline CDR1 and CDR2: LNHNV and YYDKDF (reference sequence). The V gene end was trimmed by 1 base and the J gene end by 7 bases; junction bases not matched to a gene: 6. CDR3 length: 14 amino acids. Written as DNA, the CDR3 is TGTGCCACCAGCAGAGCCGGGACAGCTCCTGGCTACACCTTC. It yields the protein CATSRAGTAPGYTF.

The V and J genes are TRBV7-3 and TRBJ2-3, with D unclear. With 5 bases removed from V and 0 bases from J, the gap between germline ends came to 9 bases. CDR3 length: 14 residues. Germline V CDR1 and CDR2: SGHTA, FQGTGA. CDR3 in DNA: TGTGCCAGCAGCCCTACGCCTAGCACAGATACGCAGTATTTT. It specifies CASSPTPSTDTQYF.

The CDR3 sequence: CASSFFLRGAGNEQFF. CDR3 in DNA: TGTGCCAGCAGCTTTTTTCTGCGGGGGGCGGGCAATGAGCAGTTCTTC. V and J are TRBV5-6 and TRBJ2-1; 8 positions agree with TRBD2. V lost 2 bases to trimming and J lost 6 bases; unmatched junction nucleotides: 10. Per the germline V gene, CDR1 is SGHDT and CDR2 is YYEEEE. This CDR3 is built from 16 residues.

CDR3 region: CASSSDRGYEQYF. DNA of the CDR3: TGTGCCAGCAGTTCCGACAGGGGATACGAGCAGTACTTC. The chain uses TRBV6-5 and TRBJ2-7; 8 nucleotides line up with TRBD1. The CDR3 covers 13 residues. V trimming: 4 bases; J trimming: 4 bases; junction bases outside the gene matches: 3. Germline V lookup: CDR1 MNHEY, CDR2 SVGAGI.